This TCR beta chain was observed in a study of memory B cells and T cells in multiple sclerosis. Study-wide points: Normalization was needed because clone-set size differences affected shared clonotype counts.

The table came from immunoSEQ multiplex PCR; TCRdb's copy has only in-frame clones and leaves some out. The table has fewer than 8,000 clones, under 60% seen once; the top ten hold 30% to 35%. About this clone itself: Its specificity is unknown.

Germline V gene sequence: CDR1 LNHNV, CDR2 YYDKDF (reference sequence). The CDR3 spans 17 residues. This sequence joins TRBV15 and TRBJ2-5, with 8 bases lining up with TRBD1. The J call may be wrong; the DNA end is better matched by TRBJ2-7. The sample was memory (CD45RO+) CD8+ T cells from blood. The source is a human donor with multiple sclerosis. The CDR3 DNA reads TGTGCCACCAGCCCCAGGGGGCAGGTGGGTCACTACTACGAGCAGTACTTC. This encodes CATSPRGQVGHYYEQYF.